These 19 T cell receptor beta chains came from one sample sequenced in a study of blood T cell repertoires in COVID-19. Generated by immunoSEQ multiplex PCR, the TCRdb table keeps only in-frame clones and is missing some. This repertoire shows about 180,000 clones, roughly nine tenths found once; its top ten account for 1.5% to 2%. Source material: peripheral blood. Source of these receptors: a man between 18 and 35 years old who had recovered from COVID-19.

The CDR3 DNA reads TGTGCCAGCAGCGTATCTGTCGGGACACGCGGTCAAAAAGAGACCCAGTACTTC. Protein product: CASSVSVGTRGQKETQYF. The chain uses TRBV9 and TRBJ2-5, with D perhaps matching TRBD1 (6 bases). V lost 1 base and J 3 bases, leaving 22 bases between the germline ends. The CDR3 covers 18 residues. Germline V gene sequence: CDR1 SGDLS, CDR2 YYNGEE.

The chain employs TRBV27 and TRBJ1-4; weak D call: TRBD1 (5 bases). The V end lost 5 bases, the J end lost 3 bases, and 13 bases lay between the germline ends. Germline V lookup: CDR1 MNHEY, CDR2 SMNVEV (reference sequence). The length of the CDR3 is 15 residues. The CDR3, as DNA: TGTGCCAGCAGTCCAGGGAAAAGAGCTAATGAAAAACTGTTTTTT. This sequence encodes CASSPGKRANEKLFF.

V is TRBV11-1 and J is TRBJ2-1, with 14 nucleotides matching TRBD2. The CDR3 runs to 16 residues. After removal of 5 bases from V and 4 bases from J, the junction contained 4 bases not matched to a gene. Germline V CDR1 and CDR2: SGHAT, FQDESV (reference sequence). The CDR3 DNA reads TGTGCCAGCAGCCCGGGGACTAGCGGGAGATACAATGAGCAGTTCTTC. Protein: CASSPGTSGRYNEQFF. Filled out from reference TRBV11-1 and TRBJ2-1, the complete variable domain reads EAEVAQSPRYKITEKSQAVAFWCDPISGHATLYWYRQILGQGPELLVQFQDESVVDDSQLPKDRFSAERLKGVDSTLKIQPAELGDSAMYLCASSPGTSGRYNEQFFGPGTRLTVL.

This clone was counted once. The chain employs TRBV19 and TRBJ2-1, with TRBD1 matching over 10 bases. The V and J ends lost 7 bases and 10 bases, in that order; junction bases with no gene match: 10. Per the germline V gene, CDR1 is LNHDA and CDR2 is SQIVND (reference sequence). CDR3 size: 14 residues. The CDR3 DNA follows: TGTGCCAGTAAACTCGGGACAGGGGTAGGGGAGCAGTTCTTC. This encodes CASKLGTGVGEQFF.

This clone has just one count. The V and J genes are TRBV24-1 and TRBJ1-3; tentative D call: TRBD1 (5 bases). Germline V gene data show CDR1 as KGHDR and CDR2 as SFDVKD. The V end lost 8 bases, the J end lost 0 bases, and 13 bases lay between the germline ends. There are 15 residues in the CDR3. The CDR3 spells CATTFRDCSGNTIYF. DNA of the CDR3: TGTGCCACCACCTTTCGGGACTGCTCTGGAAACACCATATATTTT.

The chain joins TRBV3-1 (or the pseudogene TRBV3-2) to TRBJ2-1; no clear D. Germline assignment: CDR1 LGHDT and CDR2 YNNKEL (reference sequence). V was cut by 4 bases and J by 3 bases, with 4 bases left in between. The CDR3 covers 12 residues. Written as DNA, the CDR3 is TGTGCCAGCAGCCCCGGCTACAATGAGCAGTTCTTC. As protein: CASSPGYNEQFF.

V is TRBV6-2 or TRBV6-3 and J is TRBJ2-1; the match to TRBD2 covers 8 bases. The ends lost 5 bases at V and 3 bases at J; junction bases unmatched: 6. Per germline, CDR1 MNHEY and CDR2 SVGEGT. The CDR3 contains 15 residues. The CDR3 region is CASSKFSGNYNEQFF. The CDR3 DNA is TGTGCCAGCAGTAAATTTAGCGGGAACTACAATGAGCAGTTCTTC.

The V and J genes are TRBV5-1 and TRBJ2-4; tentative D call: TRBD2 (7 bases). CDR1 is SGHRS, CDR2 YFSETQ, per germline. Trimming shortened V by 0 bases and J by 6 bases, and 10 bases separated the two germline ends. The CDR3 loop spans 14 amino acids. In nucleotides, the CDR3 is TGCGCCAGCAGCTTGGAGGGAGGGGGAAACATTCAGTACTTC. It is translated as CASSLEGGGNIQYF.

The chain recombines TRBV10-3 with TRBJ2-5; 7 bases map to TRBD2. From germline, CDR1 is ENHRY and CDR2 SYGVKD. This CDR3 spans 14 amino acids. The V segment lost 6 bases and the J segment 3 bases; nucleotides outside the gene matches: 7. The CDR3 loop reads CAISAIAGEETQYF. The CDR3 coding sequence is TGTGCCATCAGCGCCATAGCGGGCGAAGAGACCCAGTACTTC.

The chain employs TRBV19 and TRBJ2-5; 7 nucleotides align to TRBD1. The CDR3 length is 15 residues. Germline V gene lookup returns CDR1 LNHDA and CDR2 SQIVND (reference sequence). J was trimmed by 5 bases and V by 6 bases; bases with no gene match: 12. Written as DNA, the CDR3 is TGTGCCAGTAGACCCGGACAGGTCTCTTGGGAGACCCAGTACTTC. Residues: CASRPGQVSWETQYF.

This chain links TRBV15 with TRBJ2-1, with 8 nucleotides matching TRBD2. The CDR3 runs to 16 residues. J lost 3 bases, V lost 3 bases, and 7 bases had no gene match. Per the germline V gene, CDR1 is LNHNV and CDR2 is YYDKDF (reference sequence). The DNA for the CDR3 is TGTGCCACCAGCAGGGGACTAGAGGGTCTCTACAATGAGCAGTTCTTC. This translates into CATSRGLEGLYNEQFF. Together with reference TRBV15 and TRBJ2-1, the CDR3 gives the full variable domain: DAMVIQNPRYQVTQFGKPVTLSCSQTLNHNVMYWYQQKSSQAPKLLFHYYDKDFNNEADTPDNFQSRRPNTSFCFLDIRSPGLGDTAMYLCATSRGLEGLYNEQFFGPGTRLTVL.

The V call is TRBV11-2, the J call TRBJ2-1, with 10 bases fitting TRBD2. The CDR3 runs 18 residues. Germline lookup yields CDR1 SGHAT and CDR2 FQNNGV. V dropped 3 bases and J dropped 7; count of bases not matched to a gene: 15. CDR3 nucleotide sequence: TGTGCCAGCAGCTTGGCAGGGCAAGCTAGCGGGAGTAGGAATGAGCAGTTCTTC. This gives the protein CASSLAGQASGSRNEQFF. Variable domain in full (rest from reference TRBV11-2 and TRBJ2-1): EAGVAQSPRYKIIEKRQSVAFWCNPISGHATLYWYQQILGQGPKLLIQFQNNGVVDDSQLPKDRFSAERLKGVDSTLKIQPAKLEDSAVYLCASSLAGQASGSRNEQFFGPGTRLTVL.

The rearrangement joins TRBV27 to TRBJ1-6; maybe TRBD1 (5 bases). The germline V gene has CDR1 MNHEY and CDR2 SMNVEV (reference sequence). Between the trimmed V and J ends, which lost 6 bases and 7 bases, there was a span of 25 bases. This CDR3 contains 18 residues. In DNA, the CDR3 is TGTGCCAGCAGCACACGCTATGACGAAGGGGCGAGAAATTCACCCCTCCACTTT. This codes for CASSTRYDEGARNSPLHF.

The chain couples TRBV4-2 to TRBJ1-5; D is ambiguous. CDR1 is LGHNA, CDR2 YNFKEQ, per germline. The V end lost 0 bases, the J end lost 7 bases, and 16 bases lay between the germline ends. The CDR3 runs to 16 residues. This CDR3 is CASSQERRTEDQPQHF. The CDR3 nucleotides are TGTGCCAGCAGCCAAGAGAGGAGGACCGAAGACCAGCCCCAGCATTTT.

The chain has TRBV3-1 (or the pseudogene TRBV3-2) and TRBJ2-4; 7 bases line up with TRBD1. Per germline, CDR1 LGHDT and CDR2 YNNKEL (reference sequence). V trimming: 4 bases; J trimming: 4 bases; junction bases outside the gene matches: 7. There are 15 residues in the CDR3. CDR3 loop: CASSPTMTGKNIQYF. In DNA form, the CDR3 reads TGTGCCAGCAGCCCGACGATGACAGGGAAAAACATTCAGTACTTC.

The chain recombines TRBV29-1 with TRBJ1-2; D remains ambiguous. V was cut by 0 bases and J by 6 bases, with 14 bases left in between. CDR3 length: 14 amino acids. CDR1 is SQVTM, CDR2 ANQGSEA, per germline. The DNA for the CDR3 is TGCAGCGTTGAAGAAAGGAGCCCTGCCCATGGCTACACCTTC. Translating it yields CSVEERSPAHGYTF.

The chain carries TRBV24-1 and TRBJ2-7, with a possible D match to TRBD1 (5 bases). This CDR3 region has 16 residues. With 5 bases removed from V and 0 bases from J, the gap between germline ends came to 16 bases. The germline CDR1 and CDR2 sequences are KGHDR and SFDVKD. CDR3 in DNA: TGTGCCACCAGTGGTCCGAGACAGTCGAGCTCCTACGAGCAGTACTTC. It translates to CATSGPRQSSSYEQYF.

The chain links TRBV6-5 to TRBJ2-5, with 7 positions matching TRBD2. This CDR3 contains 15 residues. With 2 bases clipped from V and 5 bases from J, the junction kept 8 bases outside the gene matches. The germline CDR1 and CDR2 sequences are MNHEY and SVGAGI. The DNA of the CDR3 is TGTGCCAGCAGTTACCAGACAGCCGGGGGGGAGACCCAGTACTTC. It yields the protein CASSYQTAGGETQYF.

The chain couples TRBV5-5 to TRBJ1-2; D perhaps matches TRBD1 (6 bases). Looked up from germline, CDR1 is SGHKS and CDR2 is YYEKEE (reference sequence). The CDR3 has 15 residues. V lost 5 bases and J lost 1, with 15 bases in between. In DNA form, the CDR3 reads TGTGCCAGCAGACTGGGGGCCGGGATTAACTATGGCTACACCTTC. As protein: CASRLGAGINYGYTF.